This T cell receptor beta chain derives from a study of Graves' ophthalmopathy and Graves' hyperthyroidism. Study-level background: Calling hyperthyroidism stable required that no ophthalmopathy show up within 18 months of follow-up.

V lost 7 bases to trimming and J lost 7 bases; unmatched junction nucleotides: 5. Germline V gives CDR1 KGHDR, CDR2 SFDVKD. The CDR3 has 13 residues. RNA transcripts were the source from which TCR beta CDR3 regions were amplified. Investigators did first-round RT-PCR with HTBI primers, then second-round multiplex PCR. TCRdb independently ran MiXCR on the multiplex PCR reads; one entry per CDR3 protein. Here the sample spans 1 million to 1.3 million distinct CDR3 sequences, 35% to 40% being singletons. The receptor's source is an adult man with Graves' hyperthyroidism. J is TRBJ2-5 and V is TRBV24-1, with 10 bases matching TRBD1. Source material: peripheral blood or thyroid tissue (not recorded which). For the CDR3, the DNA is TGTGCCACCAGGACAGGGGGCGTCGGGACCCAGTACTTC. It specifies CATRTGGVGTQYF.